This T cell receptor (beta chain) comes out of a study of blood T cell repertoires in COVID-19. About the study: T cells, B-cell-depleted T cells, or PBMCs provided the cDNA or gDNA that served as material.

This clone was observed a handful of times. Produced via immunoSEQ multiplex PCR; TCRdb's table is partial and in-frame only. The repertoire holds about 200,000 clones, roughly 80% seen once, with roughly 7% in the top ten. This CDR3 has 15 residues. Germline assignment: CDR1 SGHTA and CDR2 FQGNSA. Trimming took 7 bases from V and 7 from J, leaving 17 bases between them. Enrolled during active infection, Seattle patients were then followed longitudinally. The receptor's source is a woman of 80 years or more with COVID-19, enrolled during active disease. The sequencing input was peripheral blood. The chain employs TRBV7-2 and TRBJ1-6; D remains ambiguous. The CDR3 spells CASMTGKAQNSPLHF. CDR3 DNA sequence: TGTGCCAGCATGACGGGGAAGGCCCAGAATTCACCCCTCCACTTT.